A single sample is the source of the 15 T cell receptor beta chains below, sequenced in a study of T cell responses to AZD1222 COVID-19 vaccine. Profiled with immunoSEQ multiplex PCR; TCRdb holds only in-frame clones, not every one. The sample shows fewer than 150,000 clones, approximately 85% of them seen only once. The sample was peripheral blood, taken on day 0 of AZD1222 vaccination. The receptors come from an adult in good health.

V and J are TRBV11-2 and TRBJ2-3, with 12 bases aligning to TRBD2. The junction had 4 bases not matched to a gene; V was cut back by 4 bases and J by 5 bases. Per the germline V gene, CDR1 is SGHAT and CDR2 is FQNNGV. The CDR3 consists of 15 residues. Here the CDR3 DNA reads TGTGCCAGCAGCTCCCGGACTAGCGGGAAAGATACGCAGTATTTT. As protein: CASSSRTSGKDTQYF.

The chain employs TRBV3-1 (or the pseudogene TRBV3-2) and TRBJ2-1; tentatively, D is TRBD1 (7 bases). V gave up 3 bases and J gave up 5 bases, with 14 bases separating them. This CDR3 is built from 15 residues. The germline gives CDR1 LGHDT, CDR2 YNNKEL (reference sequence). CDR3 DNA sequence: TGTGCCAGCAGCCAGCAGGGGGGCCTTAACAATGAGCAGTTCTTC. Translation: CASSQQGGLNNEQFF.

The chain uses TRBV30 and TRBJ2-7; D remains ambiguous. The CDR3 has 12 amino acids. CDR1 and CDR2 (germline): GTSNPN, SVGIG (reference sequence). Trimming cost V 2 bases and J 4 bases, with 9 bases left between them. CDR3 nucleotide sequence: TGTGCCTGGAGTCCCTCCCAGTACGAGCAGTACTTC. Its protein is CAWSPSQYEQYF.

The chain is built from TRBV5-4 and TRBJ1-2; 8 bases are a match to TRBD1. Trimming cost V 4 bases and J 3 bases; bases outside gene matches: 8. Germline loops: CDR1 SGHNT, CDR2 YYREEE (reference sequence). CDR3 length: 15 residues. The DNA of the CDR3 is TGTGCCAGCAGCCCTCAAGCGACAGGGGACTATGGCTACACCTTC. It specifies CASSPQATGDYGYTF.

The CDR3 DNA reads TGTGCCAGCAGCTTAGGAGAGCCACAAGAGACCCAGTACTTC. As protein: CASSLGEPQETQYF. The rearrangement joins TRBV7-6 to TRBJ2-5, with no clear D. CDR3 length: 14 amino acids. Deletions cut 1 base from V and 2 bases from J, with 8 bases between. Germline loops: CDR1 SGHVS, CDR2 FNYEAQ. Based on the CDR3 plus reference TRBV7-6 and TRBJ2-5, the full variable domain is GAGVSQSPRYKVTKRGQDVALRCDPISGHVSLYWYRQALGQGPEFLTYFNYEAQQDKSGLPNDRFSAERPEGSISTLTIQRTEQRDSAMYRCASSLGEPQETQYFGPGTRLLVL.

This clone is judged medium-sized. DNA for the CDR3: TGCGCCAGCAGCCAAGAATCAAGAGGAGATGGCTACACCTTC. This codes for CASSQESRGDGYTF. The chain employs TRBV4-1 and TRBJ1-2; D is ambiguous. The CDR3 spans 14 residues. With 0 bases removed from V and 6 bases from J, the gap between germline ends came to 11 bases. Germline loops: CDR1 MGHRA, CDR2 YSYEKL.

J is TRBJ1-2 and V is TRBV6-1, with 7 bases aligning to TRBD1. V was clipped by 3 bases and J by 4 bases; unmatched bases: 5. Per the germline V gene, CDR1 is MNHNS and CDR2 is SASEGT. The CDR3 is 14 amino acids. The CDR3 region has the DNA TGTGCCAGCAGTGAGACAGGGCGGCCCTATGGCTACACCTTC. Translating it yields CASSETGRPYGYTF.

The J gene is TRBJ2-1, the V gene TRBV25-1; 7 bases line up with TRBD1. The germline CDR1 and CDR2 sequences are MGHDK and SYGVNS. The CDR3 has 15 residues. J was trimmed by 7 bases and V by 4 bases; bases with no gene match: 10. The CDR3 region has the DNA TGTGCCAGCAGTGCCCGACAGGGAGTGTCAAATGAGCAGTTCTTC. Protein sequence: CASSARQGVSNEQFF. The variable domain in full, with the rest retrieved from reference TRBV25-1 and TRBJ2-1, is EADIYQTPRYLVIGTGKKITLECSQTMGHDKMYWYQQDPGMELHLIHYSYGVNSTEKGDLSSESTVSRIRTEHFPLTLESARPSHTSQYLCASSARQGVSNEQFFGPGTRLTVL.

This clone was picked up one time. V and J are TRBV6-6 and TRBJ1-3; no reliable D call. This CDR3 contains 15 residues. Per germline, CDR1 MNHNY and CDR2 SVGAGI (reference sequence). The V end was cut by 2 bases, the J end by 0 bases, with 8 bases between. The CDR3 nucleotides read TGTGCCAGCAGTTACGCCGGGAGCTCTGGAAACACCATATATTTT. Its translation is CASSYAGSSGNTIYF.

The chain carries TRBV5-1 and TRBJ1-4; 7 bases match TRBD1. V lost 2 bases to trimming and J lost 8 bases; unmatched junction nucleotides: 6. The length of the CDR3 is 14 residues. From germline, CDR1 is SGHRS and CDR2 YFSETQ. CDR3 nucleotide sequence: TGCGCCAGCAGCTTAAGGGGGCCTGGGGAAAAACTGTTTTTT. Translation: CASSLRGPGEKLFF.

The chain is built from TRBV10-3 and TRBJ2-1, with 14 bases lining up with TRBD2. Germline V gene sequence: CDR1 ENHRY, CDR2 SYGVKD. The ends lost 5 bases at V and 3 bases at J; junction bases unmatched: 3. This CDR3 comprises 16 residues. The CDR3, as DNA: TGTGCCATCAGTCCGACTAGCGGGGGGGGCTACAATGAGCAGTTCTTC. Translation: CAISPTSGGGYNEQFF.

This sequence joins TRBV6-6 and TRBJ1-6; D is unclear. Trimming left V 5 bases short and J 9 bases short, with 11 bases between. In germline, CDR1 is MNHNY, CDR2 SVGAGI (reference sequence). The CDR3 has 13 amino acids. Here the CDR3 DNA reads TGTGCCAGCAGTCCCTATGAGGCTTCACCCCTCCACTTT. As protein: CASSPYEASPLHF.

The chain uses TRBV7-3 and TRBJ2-6, with D uncertain. CDR1 SGHTA and CDR2 FQGTGA come from the germline V gene. The CDR3 has 15 residues. Trimming left V 5 bases short and J 4 bases short, with 12 bases between. The CDR3 region has the DNA TGTGCCAGCAGCCGCCCGGGTGGAGGGGCCAACGTCCTGACTTTC. It specifies CASSRPGGGANVLTF.

This clone has more than one count but fewer than ten. The chain is built from TRBV11-2 and TRBJ2-7; a possible D gene is TRBD2 (6 bases). Between the trimmed V and J ends, which lost 0 bases and 6 bases, there was a span of 9 bases. Germline V lookup: CDR1 SGHAT, CDR2 FQNNGV. CDR3 length: 13 amino acids. CDR3 protein: CASSLELAGEQYF. DNA of the CDR3: TGTGCCAGCAGCTTAGAACTAGCTGGCGAGCAGTACTTC. Full variable domain (missing parts from reference TRBV11-2 and TRBJ2-7): EAGVAQSPRYKIIEKRQSVAFWCNPISGHATLYWYQQILGQGPKLLIQFQNNGVVDDSQLPKDRFSAERLKGVDSTLKIQPAKLEDSAVYLCASSLELAGEQYFGPGTRLTVT.

The chain links TRBV7-2 to TRBJ1-2, with D possibly being TRBD1 (6 bases). Trimming took 5 bases from V and 4 from J, leaving 17 bases between them. Germline V gene lookup returns CDR1 SGHTA and CDR2 FQGNSA. CDR3 length: 15 residues. The DNA for the CDR3 is TGTGCCAGCAGCCCTAGACAGGCCGGCAGCTATGGCTACACCTTC. Encoded protein: CASSPRQAGSYGYTF.